A selection of T cell receptor beta chains follows, all from one sample in a study of shared clonotypes between healthy human individuals. Only in-frame clones appear in the TCRdb table, and some are missing; sequencing was by immunoSEQ multiplex PCR. The repertoire holds fewer than 1.6 million clones, approximately 98.5% seen once, with around 0.33% in the top ten. Sequenced sample: naive CD4+ T cells sorted from blood. All receptors come from a man younger than 45 in good health. CDR3s include the opening cysteine and the closing phenylalanine or tryptophan. A D gene is named only where the DNA matches it firmly. A row's size may be missing; if present it is once, few, many or a size class.

V gene	D gene	clone size	J gene	CDR3 protein	CDR3 DNA
TRBV9	TRBD2	-	TRBJ2-5	CASSPYPRLAGGMETQYF	TGTGCCAGCAGCCCTTACCCCCGACTAGCGGGAGGTATGGAGACCCAGTACTTC
TRBV11-3	TRBD2	-	TRBJ2-5	CASSLVGSGRAETQYF	TGTGCCAGCAGCTTAGTCGGTAGCGGGAGAGCGGAGACCCAGTACTTC
TRBV19	TRBD2	-	TRBJ2-1	CASRRGGLAEHNEQFF	TGTGCCAGTCGTCGGGGGGGACTAGCGGAACACAATGAGCAGTTCTTC
TRBV7-3	-	-	TRBJ2-7	CASSLGLDALSEQYF	TGTGCCAGCAGCTTGGGGCTAGATGCCCTTTCCGAGCAGTACTTC
TRBV10-1	TRBD2	-	TRBJ2-7	CASSPWGLGRGEQYF	TGCGCCAGCAGTCCTTGGGGACTAGGGAGAGGCGAGCAGTACTTC
TRBV7-2	-	-	TRBJ1-2	CASSLGLGSSHYGYTF	TGTGCCAGCAGCTTAGGCCTGGGGTCCTCCCACTATGGCTACACCTTC
TRBV19	-	-	TRBJ2-3	CASGTDTQYF	TGTGCCAGTGGAACAGATACGCAGTATTTT
TRBV18	-	-	TRBJ2-2	CASSPLIGELFF	TGTGCCAGCTCACCTCTTATCGGGGAGCTGTTTTTT
TRBV9	TRBD2	-	TRBJ2-1	CASSAHGRLRGRVAYNEQFF	TGTGCCAGCAGCGCCCACGGTCGGCTACGCGGGAGGGTAGCCTACAATGAGCAGTTCTTC
TRBV11-3	-	-	TRBJ2-3	CASSLSPDTQYF	TGTGCCAGCAGCTTGTCCCCAGATACGCAGTATTTT
TRBV5-1	-	-	TRBJ2-1	CASRAGNSNEQFF	TGCGCCAGCAGAGCCGGGAACTCCAATGAGCAGTTCTTC
TRBV7-9	TRBD1	-	TRBJ2-7	CASSHGQAYEQYF	TGTGCCAGCAGCCACGGACAGGCCTACGAGCAGTACTTC
TRBV5-1	-	-	TRBJ2-5	CASSLGPRGRVETQYF	TGCGCCAGCAGCTTGGGGCCTCGCGGCAGGGTGGAGACCCAGTACTTC
TRBV7-2	-	-	TRBJ2-7	CASSLDAGLTYEQYF	TGTGCCAGCAGCTTAGATGCGGGGTTGACCTACGAGCAGTACTTC
TRBV9	TRBD2	few	TRBJ2-3	CASSVAGGGTDTQYF	TGTGCCAGCAGCGTAGCGGGAGGGGGCACAGATACGCAGTATTTT
TRBV5-1	-	-	TRBJ1-1	CASSLLKNTEAFF	TGCGCCAGCAGCTTGTTGAAGAACACTGAAGCTTTCTTT
TRBV4-3	-	-	TRBJ1-2	CASSQDVQDSGYGYTF	TGCGCCAGCAGCCAAGATGTCCAAGATTCAGGCTATGGCTACACCTTC
TRBV10-3	-	-	TRBJ1-2	CAISGGANYGYTF	TGTGCCATCAGTGGAGGTGCTAACTATGGCTACACCTTC
TRBV5-4	-	-	TRBJ2-5	CASSLEGSVKETQYF	TGTGCCAGCAGCTTGGAAGGTAGCGTAAAAGAGACCCAGTACTTC
TRBV5-4	-	-	TRBJ2-5	CASSLIAGGETQYF	TGTGCCAGCAGCCTAATCGCCGGGGGAGAGACCCAGTACTTC
TRBV27	-	-	TRBJ1-5	CASRLGLGGNQPQHF	TGTGCCAGCAGGCTAGGGCTCGGAGGCAATCAGCCCCAGCATTTT
TRBV6-6	-	-	TRBJ2-7	CASSYSDHYEQYF	TGTGCCAGCAGTTACTCGGATCACTACGAGCAGTACTTC
TRBV9	-	-	TRBJ2-2	CASSVQLGTQSNTGELFF	TGTGCCAGCAGCGTACAACTGGGGACACAGTCGAACACCGGGGAGCTGTTTTTT
TRBV6-5	-	-	TRBJ1-2	CASTQGADGYTF	TGTGCCAGCACCCAAGGGGCGGATGGCTACACCTTC
TRBV28	-	-	TRBJ2-5	CASSSPRSGGTQYF	TGTGCCAGCAGTTCCCCTCGGTCAGGAGGGACCCAGTACTTC
TRBV5-1	-	-	TRBJ1-3	CASSLGGSDLISGNTIYF	TGCGCCAGCAGCTTGGGGGGGTCAGACCTTATCTCTGGAAACACCATATATTTT
TRBV7-2	TRBD2	-	TRBJ2-7	CASSFDSASGYEQYF	TGTGCCAGCAGCTTCGATTCCGCTAGCGGCTACGAGCAGTACTTC
TRBV14	-	-	TRBJ2-1	CASSQVTKSSYNEQFF	TGTGCCAGCAGCCAAGTAACTAAAAGCTCCTACAATGAGCAGTTCTTC
TRBV10-3	TRBD1	-	TRBJ1-2	CAITGDRGSLAPAGGYTF	TGTGCCATCACCGGGGACAGGGGGAGCCTCGCCCCTGCCGGTGGCTACACCTTC
TRBV29-1	-	-	TRBJ2-7	CSVARDLSSYEQYF	TGCAGCGTTGCCCGGGACTTGAGCTCCTACGAGCAGTACTTC
TRBV6-5	-	-	TRBJ2-7	CASSYSSASNYEQYF	TGTGCCAGCAGTTACTCCTCGGCCTCGAACTACGAGCAGTACTTC
TRBV7-2	-	-	TRBJ2-6	CAISRTTPGANVLTF	TGTGCCATTTCTCGGACGACGCCTGGGGCCAACGTCCTGACTTTC
TRBV28	-	-	TRBJ1-1	CATQITGRGKTEAFF	TGTGCCACCCAGATAACAGGTCGGGGCAAAACTGAAGCTTTCTTT
TRBV28	-	-	TRBJ2-7	CASSLWTYHGTYSCFGYF	TGTGCCAGCAGTTTATGGACATACCACGGGACTTACAGTTGTTTCGGGTACTTC
TRBV28	-	-	TRBJ2-4	CASRSEGVNIQYF	TGTGCCAGCAGATCCGAGGGGGTAAACATTCAGTACTTC
TRBV9	TRBD2	-	TRBJ2-3	CASSVGPSGKTDTQYF	TGTGCCAGCAGCGTAGGCCCTAGCGGGAAGACAGATACGCAGTATTTT
TRBV5-1	TRBD1	-	TRBJ2-2	CASSGHRGRGTGELFF	TGCGCCAGCAGCGGACACAGGGGGCGCGGGACCGGGGAGCTGTTTTTT
TRBV7-9	-	-	TRBJ1-2	CASSSTASGDYGYTF	TGTGCCAGCAGCTCGACGGCGTCAGGGGACTATGGCTACACCTTC
TRBV15	TRBD2	-	TRBJ2-1	CATSRRPGLAASSSYNEQFF	TGTGCCACCAGCAGACGGCCGGGACTAGCGGCCTCAAGCTCCTACAATGAGCAGTTCTTC
TRBV6-1	TRBD1	-	TRBJ1-5	CASLGTGKQPQHF	TGTGCCAGCCTAGGGACAGGGAAACAGCCCCAGCATTTT
TRBV7-9	-	-	TRBJ2-7	CASSLDNTYEQYF	TGTGCCAGCAGCTTGGACAACACCTACGAGCAGTACTTC
TRBV18	-	-	TRBJ1-3	CASSPVKAMSGNTIYF	TGTGCCAGCTCACCCGTTAAAGCTATGTCTGGAAACACCATATATTTT
TRBV5-4	TRBD1	-	TRBJ1-3	CASSGQGGSLPIYF	TGTGCCAGCAGCGGACAGGGAGGGTCTTTGCCCATATATTTT
TRBV6-5	-	-	TRBJ2-3	CASTPTLPVDTQYF	TGTGCCAGCACCCCGACTCTCCCGGTCGATACGCAGTATTTT
TRBV28	TRBD2	once	TRBJ2-1	CATLAGGIFNEQFF	TGTGCCACTTTAGCGGGAGGGATCTTTAATGAGCAGTTCTTC
TRBV10-3	-	-	TRBJ2-1	CAISELGSQQFF	TGTGCCATCAGTGAGCTCGGGTCTCAGCAGTTCTTC
TRBV4-3	TRBD2	-	TRBJ2-1	CASSQELAGLNEQFF	TGCGCCAGCAGCCAAGAACTAGCGGGACTCAATGAGCAGTTCTTC
TRBV7-9	TRBD2	-	TRBJ2-5	CASSLRTSGIGEETQYF	TGTGCCAGCAGCTTAAGGACTAGCGGGATAGGCGAGGAGACCCAGTACTTC
TRBV28	TRBD2	-	TRBJ2-3	CASSFGLAGGLSDTQYF	TGTGCCAGCAGTTTTGGTCTAGCGGGAGGTCTATCAGATACGCAGTATTTT
TRBV25-1	TRBD1	-	TRBJ1-4	CASSPGGGQVNEKLFF	TGTGCCAGCTCACCCGGGGGGGGACAGGTTAATGAAAAACTGTTTTTT
TRBV19	-	-	TRBJ1-5	CASSLWSNQPQHF	TGTGCCAGTAGTTTATGGAGCAATCAGCCCCAGCATTTT
TRBV11-2	TRBD1	-	TRBJ1-5	CASSLGDRVDQPQHF	TGTGCCAGCAGCTTAGGGGACAGGGTCGACCAGCCCCAGCATTTT
TRBV19	-	-	TRBJ1-5	CASSPGTTYSNQPQHF	TGTGCCAGTAGTCCTGGGACCACCTATAGCAATCAGCCCCAGCATTTT
TRBV10-3	TRBD1	-	TRBJ2-7	CATTSGTGESGQYF	TGTGCCACTACCTCTGGGACAGGGGAGAGTGGACAGTACTTC
TRBV15	-	-	TRBJ2-5	CATSREGWGNQETQYF	TGTGCCACCAGCAGAGAGGGATGGGGTAACCAAGAGACCCAGTACTTC
TRBV5-1	-	-	TRBJ2-3	CASSLQVDTQYF	TGCGCCAGCAGTTTACAGGTTGATACGCAGTATTTT
TRBV7-3	-	-	TRBJ1-1	CASSDYLGAGAFF	TGTGCCAGCAGCGACTACCTTGGGGCGGGAGCTTTCTTT
TRBV28	TRBD1	-	TRBJ1-4	CASSLLFGAGQVYEKLFF	TGTGCCAGCAGTTTACTTTTTGGGGCGGGACAGGTCTATGAAAAACTGTTTTTT
TRBV11-3	-	-	TRBJ2-5	CASSPRGEETQYF	TGTGCCAGCAGTCCCAGGGGGGAAGAGACCCAGTACTTC
TRBV19	TRBD2	-	TRBJ2-1	CASSILAGPNNEQFF	TGTGCCAGTAGTATCCTAGCGGGACCTAACAATGAGCAGTTCTTC